The 20 T cell receptor delta chains reported below all come from one sample, sequenced in a study of gamma-delta T cells after stem cell transplantation. TCRdb fed the RT-PCR reads to CATT. The sample has over 8,500 delta-chain clones, over 1% seen once. Material for sequencing was gamma-delta T cells. Receptors were obtained from a human donor. It is not recorded whose cells these are; they may come from a transplant donor.

As regards this clone: A much larger clone lies a single base off, so this may be a read error. The chain is built from TRDV2 and TRDJ1; D may be TRDD3 (6 bases). Trimming cost V 4 bases and J 0 bases, with 26 bases left between them. Germline assignment: CDR1 GEAIGNYY and CDR2 EKD. The CDR3 is 19 residues long. The CDR3 sequence is CACEPVGLGDEPDTDKLIF. The CDR3 region has the DNA TGTGCCTGTGAACCGGTCGGACTGGGCGATGAACCTGACACCGATAAACTCATCTTT.

As concerns this clone: This is likely an artifact of a read error, given a far larger clone one base away. The sample carries other DNA sequences with the same CDR3. The CDR3 here is CACDTLGDNAAQLFF. CDR3 in DNA: TGTGCCTGTGACACCCTGGGGGATAATGCGGCACAACTCTTCTTT. The gene calls are TRDV2 and TRDJ2; 10 positions agree with TRDD3. The CDR3 has 15 residues. Germline values: CDR1 GEAIGNYY, CDR2 EKD. V lost 0 bases and J lost 8; bases outside the gene matches: 5.

This clone was seen a few times. TCRdb has a much larger clone's protein, which differs at residue 5 from the translation of this DNA, likely because of a read error; what is shown is the protein translated from the DNA. V and J are TRDV2 and TRDJ1, with 9 bases identical to TRDD3. V lost 3 bases and J lost 6; bases outside the gene matches: 16. The CDR3 consists of 17 residues. Per the germline V gene, CDR1 is GEAIGNYY and CDR2 is EKD. The CDR3 DNA reads as TGTGCCTGTGACCCCGTGTCGCCGATGGGGGATATGAATAAACTCATCTTT. This gives the protein CACDPVSPMGDMNKLIF.

This clone was found many times. The DNA for the CDR3 is TGTGCCTGTGACGGACTTGGGGACTACACCGATAAACTCATCTTT. This translates into CACDGLGDYTDKLIF. V gene TRDV2 combines with J gene TRDJ1; TRDD3 might be the D (5 bases). Trimming removed 3 bases from V and 0 bases from J, with 13 bases in between. The V gene's germline CDR1 is GEAIGNYY and CDR2 EKD. CDR3 length equals 15 residues.

This rearrangement joins TRDV2 to TRDJ1; D call uncertain. Per germline, CDR1 GEAIGNYY and CDR2 EKD. CDR3 length equals 19 residues. V was shortened by 3 bases and J by 0 bases, with 25 bases between the two germline ends. The CDR3, as DNA: TGTGCCTGTGACGCAATCGGTGGACTGAGGGCCCGAAACACCGATAAACTCATCTTT. Encoded protein: CACDAIGGLRARNTDKLIF.

This clone was seen ten or more times. J is TRDJ1 and V is TRDV2, with 11 bases identical to TRDD3. There are 21 residues in the CDR3. J lost 0 bases, V lost 4 bases, and 21 bases had no gene match. Germline V CDR1 and CDR2: GEAIGNYY, EKD. The DNA for the CDR3 is TGTGCCTGTGAGCGGCTGGGAGTACTGGGGGATATCGGCTTGTACACCGATAAACTCATCTTT. Its translation: CACERLGVLGDIGLYTDKLIF.

This clone was observed a few times. TCRdb records a much larger clone's protein for this DNA, with a difference at residue 12 that likely arises from a read error; the protein given is the translation of the DNA. This chain connects TRDV2 to TRDJ1, with D possibly being TRDD3 (6 bases). This CDR3 is built from 14 residues. Germline CDR1 is GEAIGNYY and CDR2 is EKD. This CDR3 reads CACDTMGGYDKPIF. DNA of the CDR3: TGTGCCTGTGACACGATGGGGGGTTACGATAAACCCATCTTT.

This clone qualifies as medium-sized. This chain links TRDV2 with TRDJ1, with 10 positions matching TRDD3. The CDR3 consists of 18 residues. Germline assignment: CDR1 GEAIGNYY and CDR2 EKD. The trim removed 1 base at V and 1 base at J, leaving 11 bases unmatched. CDR3 bases: TGTGCCTGTGACACGCTTACTGGGGGATCGTCGGGCACCGATAAACTCATCTTT. Protein product: CACDTLTGGSSGTDKLIF.

This clone was detected a few times. A much larger clone lies a single base off, so this may be a read error. Other DNA sequences of this sample code for an identical CDR3. The V and J genes are TRDV2 and TRDJ1; D is uncertain. CDR3 size: 14 residues. Germline V lookup: CDR1 GEAIGNYY, CDR2 EKD. CDR3 loop: CACDPVSGTDKLIF. The CDR3 DNA is TGTGCCTGTGACCCTGTTTCCGGCACCGATAAGCTCATCTTT.

As for this clone: The TCRdb record carries a much larger clone's protein, which differs from this DNA's translation at residue 15; a read error is the likely cause, and the protein listed here is the DNA translation. The V call is TRDV2, the J call TRDJ1; TRDD3 aligns across 10 bases. The V gene end was trimmed by 1 base and the J gene end by 3 bases; junction bases not matched to a gene: 19. The CDR3 is 20 amino acids. Germline loops: CDR1 GEAIGNYY, CDR2 EKD. The CDR3 nucleotides read TGTGCCTGTGACACGGTGATTGGTACTGGGGGATCTCCTTACGCCGATAAACTCATCTTT. This gives the protein CACDTVIGTGGSPYADKLIF.

This clone is termed medium-sized. The sample has other DNA sequences that encode this CDR3 too. The CDR3 nucleotides are TGTGCCTGTGACACCGTTCGTCCGGGGGATACGAACGGTCCCTCCTGGGACACCCGACAGATGTTTTTC. It yields the protein CACDTVRPGDTNGPSWDTRQMFF. V usage is TRDV2 and J usage is TRDJ3; 10 bases match TRDD3. Per the germline V gene, CDR1 is GEAIGNYY and CDR2 is EKD. The junction had 16 bases not matched to a gene; V was cut back by 0 bases and J by 0 bases. The CDR3 loop spans 23 amino acids.

In regard to this clone: A read error may explain this, as a much larger clone is one base away. The genes are TRDV2 and TRDJ1; 13 nucleotides match TRDD3. J was trimmed by 4 bases and V by 4 bases; bases with no gene match: 20. The germline CDR1 and CDR2 sequences are GEAIGNYY and EKD. The CDR3 spans 20 residues. CDR3 sequence: CACEAPPSTGGYARGDKLIF. The DNA of the CDR3 is TGTGCCTGTGAAGCTCCACCCTCCACTGGGGGATACGCGCGGGGCGATAAACTCATCTTT.

This clone appeared a few times. A read error is likely here: a far larger clone is one base away. The same CDR3 is also encoded by other DNA sequences in this sample. The chain employs TRDV2 and TRDJ1, with 8 bases fitting TRDD3. Germline CDR1 and CDR2: GEAIGNYY and EKD. Trimming cost V 7 bases and J 2 bases; bases outside gene matches: 11. The CDR3 covers 15 residues. CDR3 in amino acids: CACDGLLGGTDKLIF. The CDR3 coding sequence is TGTGCCTGCGACGGATTACTGGGGGGTACCGATAAACTCATCTTT.

This clone is judged medium-sized. In the same sample, other DNA sequences code for this CDR3. The chain uses TRDV2 and TRDJ1; 8 bases agree with TRDD3. Losses at the gene ends were 0 bases for V and 0 bases for J; bases not matched to a gene: 5. Germline loops: CDR1 GEAIGNYY, CDR2 EKD. The CDR3 is made up of 16 amino acids. As DNA, the CDR3 is TGTGCCTGTGACACCTTGGGGGATCAGTACACCGATAAACTCATCTTT. Encoded protein: CACDTLGDQYTDKLIF.

Relative to its sample, this clone is medium-sized. The sample holds other DNA sequences that translate to the same CDR3. The chain is built from TRDV2 and TRDJ1; tentative D call: TRDD3 (6 bases). Germline lookup yields CDR1 GEAIGNYY and CDR2 EKD. Trimming took off 0 bases at V and 9 bases at J, with 22 bases between the two ends. The CDR3 extends over 16 amino acids. The CDR3 is CACDTLGATHTVELIF. DNA of the CDR3: TGTGCCTGTGACACCTTGGGGGCCACCCACACCGTAGAACTCATCTTT.

This clone was counted between two and nine times. A far larger clone is off by one base, so a read error is likely. In the same sample, other DNA sequences code for this CDR3. This chain uses TRDV2 with TRDJ3; the D gene is possibly TRDD3 (6 bases). Per germline, CDR1 GEAIGNYY and CDR2 EKD. The length of the CDR3 is 20 residues. The V end was cut by 0 bases, the J end by 1 base, with 18 bases between. The chain's CDR3 is CACDTGSSGVGSWDTRQMFF. The CDR3 coding sequence is TGTGCCTGTGACACCGGAAGTTCTGGGGTCGGGTCCTGGGACACCCGACAGATGTTTTTC.

There are a few counts of this clone. The rearrangement links TRDV2 to TRDJ1; 7 nucleotides agree with TRDD3. Germline CDR1 reads GEAIGNYY; CDR2 reads EKD. The CDR3 has 17 amino acids. V lost 0 bases to trimming and J lost 0 bases; unmatched junction nucleotides: 9. Here the CDR3 reads CACDTVSGGPYTDKLIF. For the CDR3, the DNA is TGTGCCTGTGACACCGTCAGTGGGGGACCCTACACCGATAAACTCATCTTT.

This clone has more than one count but fewer than ten. A much larger clone differs by one base, so this may be a read error. This chain's CDR3 is CACDKILLGDTTRDTRQMFF. DNA for the CDR3: TGTGCCTGTGACAAGATTCTACTGGGGGATACAACCCGGGACACCCGACAGATGTTTTTC. This chain uses TRDV2 with TRDJ3; 12 positions agree with TRDD3. Germline values: CDR1 GEAIGNYY, CDR2 EKD. V trimming: 2 bases; J trimming: 5 bases; junction bases outside the gene matches: 12. The CDR3 is 20 residues long.

Remarks on this clone: For this DNA, TCRdb reports the protein of a much larger clone, which diverges at residue 14, most likely from a read error; the protein presented here is translated directly from the DNA. The chain is built from TRDV2 and TRDJ1; TRDD3 matches at 7 bases. Germline assignment: CDR1 GEAIGNYY and CDR2 EKD. The CDR3 has 17 amino acids. The CDR3 region is CACDTVLGATYTDELIF. The DNA for the CDR3 is TGTGCCTGTGACACCGTCCTGGGGGCTACCTACACCGATGAACTCATCTTT.

This clone has more than one count but fewer than ten. Since a much larger clone is just one base distant, this may be a read error. In the same sample, other DNA sequences code for this CDR3. The chain is built from TRDV2 and TRDJ1, with 7 bases fitting TRDD3. From germline, CDR1 is GEAIGNYY and CDR2 EKD. There are 13 residues in the CDR3. CDR3 region: CACHGLGTDKLIF. The CDR3 region has the DNA TGTGCCTGTCACGGACTGGGGACCGACAAACTCATCTTT.